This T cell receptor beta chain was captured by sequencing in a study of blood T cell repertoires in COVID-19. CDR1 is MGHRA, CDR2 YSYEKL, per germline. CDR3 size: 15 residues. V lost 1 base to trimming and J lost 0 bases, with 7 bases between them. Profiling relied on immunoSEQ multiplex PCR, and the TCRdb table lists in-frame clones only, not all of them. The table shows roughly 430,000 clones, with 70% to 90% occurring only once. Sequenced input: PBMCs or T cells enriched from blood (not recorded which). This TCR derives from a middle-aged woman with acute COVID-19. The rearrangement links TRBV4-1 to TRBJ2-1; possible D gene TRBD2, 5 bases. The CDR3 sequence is CASSQGSVSYNEQFF. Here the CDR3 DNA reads TGCGCCAGCAGCCAAGGTAGCGTCTCCTACAATGAGCAGTTCTTC.